The 29 T cell receptor beta chains listed next were all sequenced from one sample in a study of cytomegalovirus exposure and HLA in healthy donors. The table came from immunoSEQ multiplex PCR; TCRdb's copy has only in-frame clones and leaves some out. The table has 140,000 or so clones, about 89% seen once; the top ten hold roughly 0.7%. Source material: PBMCs. These TCRs come from a man aged 18 to 30 in good health and CMV-seronegative.

This clone has only one observation. The chain uses TRBV18 and TRBJ1-5; 9 bases line up with TRBD1. The germline gives CDR1 KGHSH, CDR2 LQKENI. V shed 8 bases and J 9 bases; nucleotides not matched to a gene: 8. This CDR3 contains 13 residues. DNA for the CDR3: TGTGCCAGCCGTCCGGGACAGGGTTCGCCCCAGCATTTT. Its translation: CASRPGQGSPQHF. Supplemented by reference TRBV18 and TRBJ1-5, the full variable domain reads NAGVMQNPRHLVRRRGQEARLRCSPMKGHSHVYWYRQLPEEGLKFMVYLQKENIIDESGMPKERFSAEFPKEGPSILRIQQVVRGDSAAYFCASRPGQGSPQHFGDGTRLSIL.

The chain recombines TRBV18 with TRBJ1-2, with D possibly being TRBD1 (5 bases). Germline CDR1 and CDR2: KGHSH and LQKENI. The CDR3 has 15 amino acids. Between the trimmed V and J ends, which lost 3 bases and 7 bases, there was a span of 18 bases. CDR3 sequence: CASSPVTAHQGGYTF. CDR3 nucleotide sequence: TGTGCCAGCTCACCTGTGACAGCCCACCAGGGTGGCTACACCTTC.

Of note for this clone: In the same sample, other DNA sequences code for this CDR3. The V call is TRBV18, the J call TRBJ2-7; 10 nucleotides line up with TRBD1. The ends lost 3 bases at V and 5 bases at J; junction bases unmatched: 7. The CDR3 is made up of 15 amino acids. Germline V CDR1 and CDR2: KGHSH, LQKENI. This CDR3 is CASSPEDRGFHEQYV. CDR3 bases: TGTGCCAGCTCACCGGAGGACAGGGGGTTCCACGAGCAGTACGTC.

V gene TRBV7-8 combines with J gene TRBJ1-3; D perhaps matches TRBD1 (5 bases). The V gene lost 3 bases and the J gene lost 0 bases, with 9 bases spanning the gap. Germline V gene data show CDR1 as SGHVS and CDR2 as FQNEAQ. This CDR3 contains 15 residues. DNA for the CDR3: TGTGCCAGCAGCTTGAGACAGAGCTCTGGAAACACCATATATTTT. This gives the protein CASSLRQSSGNTIYF.

The rearrangement links TRBV2 to TRBJ2-7; 8 positions match TRBD1. This CDR3 has 14 residues. Germline CDR1 and CDR2: SNHLY and FYNNEI. J lost 6 bases, V lost 6 bases, and 10 bases had no gene match. The CDR3 spells CASRTGTGPLEQYF. The DNA for the CDR3 is TGTGCCAGCAGAACCGGGACAGGCCCCCTCGAGCAGTACTTC.

V gene TRBV7-2 combines with J gene TRBJ2-1; D perhaps matches TRBD1 (6 bases). The CDR3 totals 14 residues. The germline V gene encodes CDR1 SGHTA and CDR2 FQGNSA. With 5 bases removed from V and 6 bases from J, the gap between germline ends came to 14 bases. The CDR3 reads CASSQQGTFNEQFF. CDR3 nucleotides: TGTGCCAGCAGCCAACAGGGTACTTTCAATGAGCAGTTCTTC.

The gene calls are TRBV25-1 and TRBJ1-2; D possibly corresponds to TRBD1 (6 bases). Germline V gene data show CDR1 as MGHDK and CDR2 as SYGVNS. V lost 5 bases, J lost 8 bases, and 15 bases lay in between. The CDR3 is 13 amino acids. CDR3 bases: TGTGCCAGCAGTCCCACAGGGACCGGCGGCTACACCTTC. Protein sequence: CASSPTGTGGYTF.

The chain employs TRBV5-1 and TRBJ2-3; tentatively, D is TRBD1 (6 bases). Germline CDR1 is SGHRS and CDR2 is YFSETQ. The CDR3 has 16 amino acids. Trimming removed 4 bases from V and 3 bases from J, with 18 bases in between. The CDR3 nucleotides read TGCGCCAGCAGCCCCACACTACCTCAGGGGACAGATACGCAGTATTTT. It specifies CASSPTLPQGTDTQYF.

The chain employs TRBV19 and TRBJ1-3; possible D gene TRBD1, 5 bases. CDR3 length: 19 residues. Germline V gene data show CDR1 as LNHDA and CDR2 as SQIVND (reference sequence). The V end lost 6 bases, the J end lost 0 bases, and 24 bases lay between the germline ends. DNA of the CDR3: TGTGCCAGTAGAGTCCAAGGGGTGGCTGCCCCTTTCTCTGGAAACACCATATATTTT. This encodes CASRVQGVAAPFSGNTIYF.

The chain employs TRBV6-1 and TRBJ2-7, with 8 positions matching TRBD1. Germline-derived CDR1 and CDR2 are MNHNS and SASEGT. J was trimmed by 1 base and V by 6 bases; bases with no gene match: 5. This CDR3 has 14 amino acids. The CDR3: CASRNGQGSYEQYF. The CDR3 nucleotides are TGTGCCAGCAGAAATGGACAGGGATCCTACGAGCAGTACTTC.

The chain combines TRBV10-3 with TRBJ2-1; 8 bases are shared with TRBD2. Germline CDR1 reads ENHRY; CDR2 reads SYGVKD. The CDR3 covers 13 residues. V shed 4 bases and J 7 bases; nucleotides not matched to a gene: 3. The CDR3 loop is CAISGTSINEQFF. The DNA for the CDR3 is TGTGCCATCAGTGGGACTAGCATTAATGAGCAGTTCTTC.

CDR3 residues: CASSEGSGGNYGYTF. The CDR3 coding sequence is TGTGCCAGCAGTGAAGGTTCCGGAGGTAACTATGGCTACACCTTC. The chain has TRBV6-1 and TRBJ1-2; no definite D call. V shed 1 base and J shed 1 base, with 10 bases lying between them. Germline CDR1 MNHNS, CDR2 SASEGT. The CDR3 runs to 15 residues.

The rearrangement uses TRBV7-2 and TRBJ2-7, with D possibly matching TRBD1 (6 bases). Trimming removed 2 bases at V and 5 bases at J, with 13 bases between. The CDR3 is made up of 14 amino acids. Germline values: CDR1 SGHTA, CDR2 FQGNSA. The CDR3 nucleotides are TGTGCCAGCAGCTTACTGTCAGGGGCCCACGAGCAGTACTTC. It yields the protein CASSLLSGAHEQYF.

The chain has TRBV19 and TRBJ1-5; 8 bases map to TRBD1. The CDR3 has 17 residues. From germline, CDR1 is LNHDA and CDR2 SQIVND (reference sequence). V was pared by 1 base and J by 2 bases, with 7 bases of the junction left unmatched. As DNA, the CDR3 is TGTGCCAGTAGTATAGCTACAGGGGGTAAGGGCAATCAGCCCCAGCATTTT. Protein product: CASSIATGGKGNQPQHF.

The gene calls are TRBV9 and TRBJ2-5, with 8 positions matching TRBD2. Germline V gene sequence: CDR1 SGDLS, CDR2 YYNGEE. The length of the CDR3 is 15 residues. Trimming took 4 bases from V and 5 from J; bases not matched to a gene: 10. The chain's CDR3 is CASSSGTRAGETQYF. The CDR3 DNA sequence: TGTGCCAGCAGCTCCGGGACTAGGGCGGGGGAGACCCAGTACTTC.

The chain couples TRBV5-5 to TRBJ2-2, with D perhaps TRBD2 (5 bases). V lost 0 bases and J lost 1, with 10 bases in between. This CDR3 is built from 16 residues. In germline, CDR1 is SGHKS, CDR2 YYEKEE (reference sequence). The CDR3 nucleotides are TGTGCCAGCAGCTTGGTACCCCGGGGGAACACCGGGGAGCTGTTTTTT. It encodes CASSLVPRGNTGELFF.

V and J are TRBV5-1 and TRBJ1-6; TRBD1 aligns across 8 bases. The CDR3 loop spans 14 amino acids. Germline V gene data show CDR1 as SGHRS and CDR2 as YFSETQ. Trimming removed 3 bases from V and 9 bases from J; junction bases left unmatched: 5. CDR3 sequence reads: CASSSGQGSSPLHF. Here the CDR3 DNA reads TGCGCCAGCAGCTCCGGACAGGGAAGTTCACCCCTCCACTTT.

This rearrangement joins TRBV30 to TRBJ2-4, with a possible D match to TRBD2 (6 bases). The germline gives CDR1 GTSNPN, CDR2 SVGIG (reference sequence). Deletions cut 3 bases from V and 0 bases from J, with 15 bases between. The CDR3 length is 16 residues. CDR3 sequence reads: CAWRPLREIAKNIQYF. The CDR3 DNA sequence: TGTGCCTGGAGGCCATTACGGGAGATAGCCAAAAACATTCAGTACTTC. Combining the CDR3 with reference TRBV30 and TRBJ2-4 gives the whole variable domain SQTIHQWPATLVQPVGSPLSLECTVEGTSNPNLYWYRQAAGRGLQLLFYSVGIGQISSEVPQNLSASRPQDRQFILSSKKLLLSDSGFYLCAWRPLREIAKNIQYFGAGTRLSVL.

This chain links TRBV5-5 with TRBJ1-1; D not certain. This CDR3 comprises 16 residues. Trimming cost V 1 base and J 4 bases, with 17 bases left between them. CDR1 is SGHKS, CDR2 YYEKEE, per germline (reference sequence). For the CDR3, the DNA is TGTGCCAGCAGCTTGCTCGGAGCTTATGAGGGCACTGAAGCTTTCTTT. Residues: CASSLLGAYEGTEAFF.

This chain connects TRBV19 to TRBJ1-5, with D perhaps TRBD1 (5 bases). The length of the CDR3 is 16 residues. Trimming removed 6 bases at V and 0 bases at J, with 15 bases between. Germline CDR1 and CDR2: LNHDA and SQIVND (reference sequence). The CDR3 DNA sequence: TGTGCCAGTAGCACAGGACCGAATTATAGCAATCAGCCCCAGCATTTT. It translates to CASSTGPNYSNQPQHF.

This clone showed up just once. This chain links TRBV6-5 with TRBJ2-1, with TRBD2 matching over 7 bases. This CDR3 contains 13 residues. The germline V gene encodes CDR1 MNHEY and CDR2 SVGAGI. Trimming at V came to 5 bases and at J to 9 bases, leaving 7 bases not matched to a gene. CDR3 protein: CASSGLVRGEQFF. The CDR3 coding sequence is TGTGCCAGCAGTGGACTAGTCCGGGGTGAGCAGTTCTTC.

This chain joins TRBV5-6 and TRBJ2-6; D might be TRBD2 (7 bases). V shed 4 bases and J shed 0 bases, with 20 bases lying between them. This CDR3 has 19 amino acids. CDR1 SGHDT and CDR2 YYEEEE come from the germline V gene. This chain's CDR3 is CASSPGGRGGVSGANVLTF. The CDR3 DNA is TGTGCCAGCAGCCCCGGGGGGCGGGGCGGAGTCTCTGGGGCCAACGTCCTGACTTTC.

The CDR3 sequence is CASNRDRGSPLHF. CDR3 nucleotide sequence: TGTGCCAGCAACCGGGACAGGGGCTCACCCCTCCACTTT. J is TRBJ1-6 and V is TRBV2; the match to TRBD1 covers 10 bases. J lost 10 bases, V lost 7 bases, and 4 bases had no gene match. Germline V gene data show CDR1 as SNHLY and CDR2 as FYNNEI. The length of the CDR3 is 13 residues.

The gene calls are TRBV30 and TRBJ2-5, with 8 bases fitting TRBD1. The CDR3 spans 16 residues. Trimming cost V 0 bases and J 4 bases; bases outside gene matches: 10. CDR1 GTSNPN and CDR2 SVGIG come from the germline V gene (reference sequence). CDR3 region: CAWSVARTGYGETQYF. Here the CDR3 DNA reads TGTGCCTGGAGTGTGGCCCGGACAGGGTATGGAGAGACCCAGTACTTC.

This sequence joins TRBV7-2 and TRBJ2-5, with TRBD1 matching 7 bases. V shed 6 bases and J 4 bases; nucleotides not matched to a gene: 11. Germline values: CDR1 SGHTA, CDR2 FQGNSA. The CDR3 totals 15 residues. This CDR3 is CASRLGQATPETQYF. CDR3 bases: TGTGCCAGCAGGCTAGGACAGGCGACACCAGAGACCCAGTACTTC.

This clone appeared once. The J gene is TRBJ1-2, the V gene TRBV19; 7 bases are shared with TRBD1. Germline lookup yields CDR1 LNHDA and CDR2 SQIVND (reference sequence). J lost 5 bases, V lost 4 bases, and 4 bases had no gene match. The CDR3 has 13 amino acids. CDR3 sequence reads: CASSKGARYGYTF. The CDR3 region has the DNA TGTGCCAGTAGTAAGGGGGCGCGGTATGGCTACACCTTC.

The CDR3 DNA follows: TGTGCCAGCAGTTACTCGACAGGGGGGAACTATGGCTACACCTTC. Translating gives CASSYSTGGNYGYTF. This chain connects TRBV6-5 to TRBJ1-2; TRBD1 matches at 9 bases. The CDR3 has 15 amino acids. Germline CDR1 reads MNHEY; CDR2 reads SVGAGI. The V segment lost 0 bases and the J segment 2 bases; nucleotides outside the gene matches: 1.

The chain carries TRBV14 and TRBJ2-1; no clear D. CDR3 size: 12 residues. Germline values: CDR1 SGHDN, CDR2 FVKESK. The ends were cut back, 5 bases at V and 6 bases at J, with 8 bases in the middle. CDR3 region: CASSVSVNEQFF. The CDR3 DNA follows: TGTGCCAGCAGCGTCTCAGTCAATGAGCAGTTCTTC.

The sample holds one count of this clone. J is TRBJ1-5 and V is TRBV2, with 9 bases fitting TRBD1. The CDR3 covers 15 residues. Germline CDR1 is SNHLY and CDR2 is FYNNEI. J lost 1 base, V lost 7 bases, and 5 bases had no gene match. In DNA form, the CDR3 reads TGTGCCAGCACCTCGGACAGGGGAAGCAATCAGCCCCAGCATTTT. This translates into CASTSDRGSNQPQHF.